The 2 T cell receptor beta chains below were found in one sample sequenced in a study of cytomegalovirus exposure and HLA in healthy donors. In the PCR, 60 Vbeta and 13 Jbeta primers were used. TCRdb's copy holds only in-frame clones and misses some; the assay was immunoSEQ multiplex PCR. The data hold fewer than 200,000 clones, with almost 75% observed a single time. The sequencing sample was made of PBMCs. The receptors shown here come from a woman between 18 and 30 years old in good health and CMV-seropositive.

This clone was seen a few times. This rearrangement joins TRBV30 to TRBJ1-4, with a weak D call TRBD1 (6 bases). This CDR3 is 13 amino acids long. In germline, CDR1 is GTSNPN, CDR2 SVGIG (reference sequence). V lost 3 bases, J lost 4 bases, and 9 bases lay in between. CDR3 coding DNA: TGTGCCTGGAGCCAGGGGAATAATGAAAAACTGTTTTTT. Translated, it gives CAWSQGNNEKLFF.

The chain links TRBV6-5 to TRBJ1-1; D is perhaps TRBD1 (5 bases). This CDR3 has 11 amino acids. V dropped 5 bases and J dropped 4 bases, with 5 bases sitting between them. Germline CDR1 reads MNHEY; CDR2 reads SVGAGI. CDR3 residues: CASSDSTEAFF. In DNA form, the CDR3 reads TGTGCCAGCAGTGACAGCACTGAAGCTTTCTTT.